This TCR beta chain was captured by sequencing in a study of blood T cells in healthy people across ages. Study-wide points: Estimates of total diversity, which came from one million sequenced T cells, were considered to be underestimates. TCR beta diversity, measured per million T cells, fell in a roughly linear way with age.

The CDR3 is made up of 13 amino acids. Germline V gives CDR1 SEHNR, CDR2 FQNEAQ (reference sequence). Each sample gave at least 6.5 million isolated PBMCs. Using a J-beta primer mix together with a sample-barcoded 5' primer, a second PCR was run for about 6 to 11 cycles. Every cDNA was tagged by a template-switch adaptor with 12 random nucleotides. MiXCR was run by TCRdb on the 5' RACE reads, yielding one entry per CDR3 protein. The data contain 1.6 million or so distinct CDR3 sequences, roughly a third of them seen just once; the ten biggest clones take up roughly 12%. Concerning this clonotype itself: Its antigen is undetermined. The junction and the germline gene differ at one end; a read error may be behind it.

The origin of this receptor is a woman under 40 in good health. V gene TRBV7-9 combines with J gene TRBJ1-1, with D unclear. The sample was blood. The CDR3 is CARSPGDPSEAFF. CDR3 sequence (DNA): TGTGCCCGCAGCCCGGGCGATCCTTCAGAAGCTTTCTTT.